The sequence of this T cell receptor beta chain was determined in a study of blood T cell repertoires in COVID-19 (dated by TCRdb to the early 2020s). Concerning the study at large: The collaborator samples originated in the United States, Italy and Spain and spanned the acute and convalescent phases of COVID-19. The sample metadata nearly always contained a de-identified subject ID, COVID-19 status, age in years and sex. The material from the prospective study consisted of cDNA or gDNA derived from T cells, B-cell-depleted T cells, or PBMCs. HLA class I and class II types, where available, came from metadata supplied by the sample provider rather than from assay-based typing. The repertoires were made available in a free public database intended to serve as a resource for research on the immune response to SARS-CoV-2. Samples came from the ongoing ImmuneRACE study (first 160 participants) plus 1,254 subjects from 6 global collaborators. Subjects who had been exposed to COVID-19, were actively infected with it, or had recovered from it provided the deeply sampled blood TCRbeta repertoires that made up the dataset. The research as a whole found: The quantity of clinical and demographic metadata differed by source and by participant and was supplied without curation.

Turning to this clone: Its binding antigen is unknown. Base quality data are lacking; no much larger clone is found one base away.

TCRbeta CDR3 regions were amplified from genomic DNA by means of the immunoSEQ Assay, a bias-controlled multiplex PCR. As for how the authors treated the data: Nucleated cell counts per sample were estimated from amplification of reference gene primers within the assay. To quantify the absolute abundance of each unique TCRbeta CDR3 rearrangement, sequence reads were collapsed and filtered. For each sample, productive Simpson clonality was calculated by taking the square root of Simpson's diversity index across productive rearrangements. TCRdb obtained this table from immuneACCESS and retained in-frame rearrangements with V and J assigned. These tables miss some clones; where compared with another copy, unresolved V genes account for less than half of the shortfall, and the remainder is unexplained. For V, J and clone size, that table is used; D and trimming come from the DNA. In all, the sample holds 300,000 or so clones, and approximately 86% of those were seen once. The top ten clonotypes cover approximately 4.6% of the sample.

Participants in the prospective study were enrolled through a virtual design, were aged roughly 18 to 100 years, and lived in 24 United States geographic areas. Cohort assignment in the prospective study relied on participant-reported clinical history from a screening survey and a study questionnaire. In the prospective study, mobile phlebotomists collected whole blood, serum and a nasopharyngeal or oropharyngeal swab from each participant. Prospective study participants could optionally give additional blood draws and questionnaires over a roughly two-month period. Blood samples from the prospective study were shipped frozen or at room temperature prior to DNA extraction. Looking up the germline V gene yields CDR1 KGHSH and CDR2 LQKENI. The CDR3 starts with the cysteine, ends with the phenylalanine, and has 17 residues. Only the CDR3 part of the read is kept: 51 bases, read in frame from the first base. V lost 2 bases and J lost 5 bases, and the count of bases not matched to a germline gene is 11.

The V and J genes are TRBV18 and TRBJ1-4; 7 junctional bases match TRBD1. This receptor was taken from a woman aged 35 to 49 with acute COVID-19. The sample was PBMCs or T cells enriched from blood (not recorded which). The sequenced DNA: TGTGCCAGCTCACCAAAAAAAGGACAGGCGGGGAATGAAAAACTGTTTTTT. Its protein is CASSPKKGQAGNEKLFF. With the rest looked up from the reference TRBV18 and TRBJ1-4 genes rather than sequenced, the full variable domain is NAGVMQNPRHLVRRRGQEARLRCSPMKGHSHVYWYRQLPEEGLKFMVYLQKENIIDESGMPKERFSAEFPKEGPSILRIQQVVRGDSAAYFCASSPKKGQAGNEKLFFGSGTQLSVL.